This entry is about one TCR beta chain. Its cognate antigen is unknown. Reverse transcription of roughly 0.45 to 1 ug RNA used random hexamers. Amplification of TCR beta CDR3 across 54 Vbeta and 13 Jbeta was performed with immunoSEQ multiplex PCR. TCRdb independently ran MiXCR on the immunoSEQ multiplex PCR reads; one entry per CDR3 protein. The sample shows 200,000 to 250,000 distinct CDR3 sequences, around nine tenths of them seen only once. The germline CDR1 and CDR2 sequences are GTSNPN and SVGIG (reference sequence). The CDR3 covers 15 residues. The ends were cut back, 0 bases at V and 6 bases at J, with 15 bases in the middle. CD8+ and CD4+ T cells taken from blood had their TCR beta sequenced. Negative isolation yielded CD4+ and CD8+ T cells, and FACS enriched TEMRA cells. This sample was taken from a study of CD8 T cells in Susac syndrome. The study, taken as a whole, reports: It was acknowledged in the study that the number of individuals who were included in its TCR sequencing and HLA analysis was relatively small.

The TCR originated in a human donor with multiple sclerosis. The chain uses TRBV30 and TRBJ2-1; no definite D call. The specimen was CD8+ T cells from PBMCs. The CDR3 nucleotides read TGTGCCTGGAGTGTATTCAGTGGCCTTGTCAATGAGCAGTTCTTC. The encoded protein is CAWSVFSGLVNEQFF. Looking up the rest from reference TRBV30 and TRBJ2-1 gives the full variable domain: SQTIHQWPATLVQPVGSPLSLECTVEGTSNPNLYWYRQAAGRGLQLLFYSVGIGQISSEVPQNLSASRPQDRQFILSSKKLLLSDSGFYLCAWSVFSGLVNEQFFGPGTRLTVL.